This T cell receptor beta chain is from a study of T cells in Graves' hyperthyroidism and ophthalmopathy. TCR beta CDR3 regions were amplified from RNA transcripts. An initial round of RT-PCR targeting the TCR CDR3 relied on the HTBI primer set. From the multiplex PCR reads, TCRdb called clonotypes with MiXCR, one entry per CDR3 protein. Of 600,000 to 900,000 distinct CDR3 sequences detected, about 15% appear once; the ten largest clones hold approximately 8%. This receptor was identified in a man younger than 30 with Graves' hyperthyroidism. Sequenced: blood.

The CDR3, as DNA: TGTGCCAGCAGCCAAGATTGGAGCGCCCGAGAGGTGGATGAGCAGTTCTTC. It is translated as CASSQDWSAREVDEQFF. J is TRBJ2-1 and V is TRBV3-1; the D is unclear. Trimming pared 0 bases from V and 8 bases from J, leaving 20 bases between. This CDR3 is built from 17 residues. Germline V gene sequence: CDR1 LGHDT, CDR2 YNNKEL (reference sequence).